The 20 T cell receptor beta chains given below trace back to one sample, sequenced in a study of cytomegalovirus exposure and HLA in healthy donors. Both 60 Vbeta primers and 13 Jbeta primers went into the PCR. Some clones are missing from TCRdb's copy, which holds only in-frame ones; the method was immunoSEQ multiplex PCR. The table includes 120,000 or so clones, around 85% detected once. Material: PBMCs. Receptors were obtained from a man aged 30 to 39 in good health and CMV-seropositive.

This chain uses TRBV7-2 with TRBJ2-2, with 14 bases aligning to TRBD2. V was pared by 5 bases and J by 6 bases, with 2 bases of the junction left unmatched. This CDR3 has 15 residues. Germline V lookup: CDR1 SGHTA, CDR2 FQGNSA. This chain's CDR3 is CASSVTSGGAGELFF. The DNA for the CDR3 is TGTGCCAGCAGCGTGACTAGCGGGGGGGCCGGGGAGCTGTTTTTT. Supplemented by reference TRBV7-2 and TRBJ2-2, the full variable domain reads GAGVSQSPSNKVTEKGKDVELRCDPISGHTALYWYRQSLGQGLEFLIYFQGNSAPDKSGLPSDRFSAERTGGSVSTLTIQRTQQEDSAVYLCASSVTSGGAGELFFGEGSRLTVL.

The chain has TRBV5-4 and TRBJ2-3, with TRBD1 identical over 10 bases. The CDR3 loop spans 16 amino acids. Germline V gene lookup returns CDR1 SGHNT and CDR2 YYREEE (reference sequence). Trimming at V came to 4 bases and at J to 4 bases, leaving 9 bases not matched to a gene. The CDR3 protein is CASSKSRDRGADTQYF. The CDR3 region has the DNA TGTGCCAGCAGCAAATCCCGGGACAGGGGTGCAGATACGCAGTATTTT.

The CDR3 sequence is CASSLGEFWDGGADTQYF. Written as DNA, the CDR3 is TGTGCCAGCAGCTTAGGAGAGTTCTGGGACGGGGGGGCAGATACGCAGTATTTT. The chain has TRBV11-2 and TRBJ2-3, with TRBD2 identical over 8 bases. There are 18 residues in the CDR3. J gave up 4 bases and V 1 base, and 13 bases lay outside the gene matches. In germline, CDR1 is SGHAT, CDR2 FQNNGV. The full variable domain, in which reference TRBV11-2 and TRBJ2-3 provide the parts outside the CDR3, is EAGVAQSPRYKIIEKRQSVAFWCNPISGHATLYWYQQILGQGPKLLIQFQNNGVVDDSQLPKDRFSAERLKGVDSTLKIQPAKLEDSAVYLCASSLGEFWDGGADTQYFGPGTRLTVL.

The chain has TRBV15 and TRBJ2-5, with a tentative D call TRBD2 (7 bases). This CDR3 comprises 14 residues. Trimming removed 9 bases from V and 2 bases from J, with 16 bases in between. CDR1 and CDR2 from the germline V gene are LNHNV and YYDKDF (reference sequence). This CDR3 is CATEEGGAQETQYF. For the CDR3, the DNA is TGTGCCACAGAAGAGGGGGGGGCGCAAGAGACCCAGTACTTC.

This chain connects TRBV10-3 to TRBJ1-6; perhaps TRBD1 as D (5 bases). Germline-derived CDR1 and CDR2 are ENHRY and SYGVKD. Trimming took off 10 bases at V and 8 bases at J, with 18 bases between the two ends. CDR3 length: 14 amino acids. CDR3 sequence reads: CATTPGPGDSPLHF. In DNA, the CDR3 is TGTGCCACTACACCGGGCCCGGGGGATTCACCCCTCCACTTT.

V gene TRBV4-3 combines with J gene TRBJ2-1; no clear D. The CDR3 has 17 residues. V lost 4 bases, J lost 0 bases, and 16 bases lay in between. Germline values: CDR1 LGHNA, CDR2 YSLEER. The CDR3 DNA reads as TGCGCCAGCAGCCGATACGACGACCGGAGCTCCTACAATGAGCAGTTCTTC. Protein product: CASSRYDDRSSYNEQFF.

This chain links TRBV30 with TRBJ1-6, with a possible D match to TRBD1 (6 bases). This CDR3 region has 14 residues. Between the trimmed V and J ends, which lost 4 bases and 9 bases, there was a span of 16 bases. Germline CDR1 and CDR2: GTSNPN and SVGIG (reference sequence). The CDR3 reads CAWNTGSRVSPLHF. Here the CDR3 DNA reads TGTGCCTGGAATACAGGGTCCCGGGTTTCACCCCTCCACTTT.

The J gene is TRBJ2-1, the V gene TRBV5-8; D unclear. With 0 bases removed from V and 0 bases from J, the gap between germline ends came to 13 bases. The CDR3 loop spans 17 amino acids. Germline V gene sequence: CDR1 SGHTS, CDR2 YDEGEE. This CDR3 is CASSLVAFLSSYNEQFF. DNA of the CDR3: TGTGCCAGCAGCTTGGTTGCATTCCTTAGCTCCTACAATGAGCAGTTCTTC.

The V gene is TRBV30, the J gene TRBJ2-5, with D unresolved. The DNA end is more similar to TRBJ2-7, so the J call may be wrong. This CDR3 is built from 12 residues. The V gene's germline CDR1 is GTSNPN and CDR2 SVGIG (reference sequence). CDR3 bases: TGTGCCTGGAGTCCCAACTTCTACGAGCAGTACTTC. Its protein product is CAWSPNFYEQYF.

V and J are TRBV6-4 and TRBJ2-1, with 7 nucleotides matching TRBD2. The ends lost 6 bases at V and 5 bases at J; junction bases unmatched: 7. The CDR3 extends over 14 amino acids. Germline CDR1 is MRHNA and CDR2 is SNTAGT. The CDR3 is CASSLERGDNEQFF. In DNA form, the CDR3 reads TGTGCCAGCAGCCTAGAGCGGGGCGACAATGAGCAGTTCTTC.

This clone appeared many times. CDR3 residues: CAWSVSGGPTEAFF. The CDR3 DNA reads TGTGCCTGGAGTGTATCCGGGGGGCCCACTGAAGCTTTCTTT. J is TRBJ1-1 and V is TRBV30, with D possibly TRBD1 on 6 matching bases. Germline V gives CDR1 GTSNPN, CDR2 SVGIG (reference sequence). Trimming cost V 0 bases and J 4 bases, with 12 bases left between them. This CDR3 contains 14 residues. The full variable domain, its missing parts supplied by reference TRBV30 and TRBJ1-1, is SQTIHQWPATLVQPVGSPLSLECTVEGTSNPNLYWYRQAAGRGLQLLFYSVGIGQISSEVPQNLSASRPQDRQFILSSKKLLLSDSGFYLCAWSVSGGPTEAFFGQGTRLTVV.

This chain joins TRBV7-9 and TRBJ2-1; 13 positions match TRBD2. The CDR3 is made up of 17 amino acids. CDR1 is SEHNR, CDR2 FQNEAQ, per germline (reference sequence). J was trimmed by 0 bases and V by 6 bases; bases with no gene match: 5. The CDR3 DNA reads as TGTGCCAGCAGTTCGGGACTAGCGGGGAGCTCCTACAATGAGCAGTTCTTC. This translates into CASSSGLAGSSYNEQFF.

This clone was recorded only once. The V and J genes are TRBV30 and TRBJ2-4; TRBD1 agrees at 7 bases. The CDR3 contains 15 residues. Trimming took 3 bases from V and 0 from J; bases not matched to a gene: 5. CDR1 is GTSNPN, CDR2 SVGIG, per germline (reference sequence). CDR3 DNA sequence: TGTGCCTGGAGCCAGGGGGAGATAGCCAAAAACATTCAGTACTTC. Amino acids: CAWSQGEIAKNIQYF.

The CDR3 nucleotides read TGTGCCAGCAGCTTGGCGCCGGACAGCTCTGGAAACACCATATATTTT. This encodes CASSLAPDSSGNTIYF. This rearrangement joins TRBV5-5 to TRBJ1-3; maybe TRBD1 (6 bases). The length of the CDR3 is 16 residues. The germline V gene encodes CDR1 SGHKS and CDR2 YYEKEE (reference sequence). V was cut by 0 bases and J by 0 bases, with 10 bases left in between. Full variable domain (remainder filled in from reference TRBV5-5 and TRBJ1-3): DAGVTQSPTHLIKTRGQQVTLRCSPISGHKSVSWYQQVLGQGPQFIFQYYEKEERGRGNFPDRFSARQFPNYSSELNVNALLLGDSALYLCASSLAPDSSGNTIYFGEGSWLTVV.

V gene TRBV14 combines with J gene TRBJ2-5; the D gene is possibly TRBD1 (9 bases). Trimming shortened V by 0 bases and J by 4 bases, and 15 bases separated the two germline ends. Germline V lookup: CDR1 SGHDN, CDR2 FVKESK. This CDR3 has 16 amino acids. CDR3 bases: TGTGCCAGCAGCCAAGATAGCGGGGACAGGGCAGAGACCCAGTACTTC. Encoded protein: CASSQDSGDRAETQYF.

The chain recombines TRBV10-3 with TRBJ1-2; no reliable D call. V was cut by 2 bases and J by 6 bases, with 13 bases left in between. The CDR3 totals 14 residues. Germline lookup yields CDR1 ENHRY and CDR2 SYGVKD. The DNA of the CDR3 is TGTGCCATCAGTGAGCGAGCCATGGAGGATGGCTACACCTTC. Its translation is CAISERAMEDGYTF.

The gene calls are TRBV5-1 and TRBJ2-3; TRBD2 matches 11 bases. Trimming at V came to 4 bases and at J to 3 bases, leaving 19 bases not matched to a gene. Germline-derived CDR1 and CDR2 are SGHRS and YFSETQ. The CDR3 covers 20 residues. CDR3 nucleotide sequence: TGCGCCAGCAGCGTCCGGGTCCGCAACTATCTAGCGGGGGGTACAGATACGCAGTATTTT. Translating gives CASSVRVRNYLAGGTDTQYF.

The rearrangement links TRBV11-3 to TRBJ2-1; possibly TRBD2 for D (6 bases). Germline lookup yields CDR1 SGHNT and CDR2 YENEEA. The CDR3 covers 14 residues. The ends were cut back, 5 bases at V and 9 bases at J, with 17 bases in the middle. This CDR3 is CASSTPIGGSEQFF. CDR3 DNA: TGTGCCAGCAGCACCCCAATCGGGGGTAGTGAGCAGTTCTTC.

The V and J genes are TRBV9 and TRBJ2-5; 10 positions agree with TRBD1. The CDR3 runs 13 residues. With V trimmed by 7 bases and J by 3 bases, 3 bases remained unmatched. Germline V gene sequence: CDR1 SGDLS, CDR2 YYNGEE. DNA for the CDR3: TGTGCCAGCGGGACAGGGGAGGAAGAGACCCAGTACTTC. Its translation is CASGTGEEETQYF. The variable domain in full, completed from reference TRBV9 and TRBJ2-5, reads DSGVTQTPKHLITATGQRVTLRCSPRSGDLSVYWYQQSLDQGLQFLIQYYNGEERAKGNILERFSAQQFPDLHSELNLSSLELGDSALYFCASGTGEEETQYFGPGTRLLVL.

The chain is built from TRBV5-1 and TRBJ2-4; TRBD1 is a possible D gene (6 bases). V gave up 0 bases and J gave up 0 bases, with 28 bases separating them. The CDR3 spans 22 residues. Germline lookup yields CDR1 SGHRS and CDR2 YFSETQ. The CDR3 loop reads CASSLGYIWGPQDSLAKNIQYF. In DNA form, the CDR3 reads TGCGCCAGCAGCTTGGGATATATTTGGGGGCCACAGGATAGCCTAGCCAAAAACATTCAGTACTTC.